This T cell receptor beta chain was captured in a study of beta chain features in type 1 diabetes. With regard to this clone: The antigen remains undetermined.

Study observations and caveats: There was no resolution here of whether HLA type influences TCRB rearrangement. Because the template was cDNA, high-expressing cells might be over-represented.

This CDR3 comprises 12 residues. The germline V gene encodes CDR1 MNHNY and CDR2 SVGAGI (reference sequence). V was cut by 5 bases and J by 7 bases, with 9 bases left in between. All of the isolated RNA was reverse transcribed, so expressed TCRB transcripts were sequenced. Regulatory, naive and central memory T cell samples averaged about 3.5 million reads. Some clones are missing from TCRdb's copy, which holds only in-frame ones; the method was immunoSEQ multiplex PCR. The repertoire includes about 900,000 clones, roughly 15% of them detected once, and 0.023% sits in the top ten. The rearrangement uses TRBV6-6 and TRBJ1-3; no definite D call. Source material: naive CD4+ T cells from blood. The sequence derives from a woman under 30 in good health. CDR3 protein: CASSPTYNTIYF. For the CDR3, the DNA is TGTGCCAGCAGTCCCACCTATAACACCATATATTTT.